This entry features one T cell receptor (beta chain) sequence. Its cognate antigen is unknown. The germline gives CDR1 SNHLY, CDR2 FYNNEI. The CDR3 consists of 15 residues. V dropped 8 bases and J dropped 2 bases, with 19 bases sitting between them. Some clones are missing from TCRdb's copy, which holds only in-frame ones; the method was immunoSEQ multiplex PCR. The sample shows around 100,000 clones, approximately 90% of them seen only once. Collection occurred without any documented infections or immune events in donors. This entry comes from a study of identifying expanded T cells in peripheral blood. Study-level points and caveats: Differentially abundant clones: 0.95 to 1.5 between replicates, 16.4 at two to three weeks, less than 20 at four. Across healthy donors, higher total template counts meant significantly greater approximately two-week count variance.

The chain employs TRBV2 and TRBJ2-7; D remains ambiguous. The sequenced material came from blood. This TCR derives from a person between 18 and 70 years old in good health. CDR3 in DNA: TGTGCCAGCCAACCAGAAGGCATAAGAGCCTACGAGCAGTACTTC. Translated, it gives CASQPEGIRAYEQYF.